This TCR beta chain was recorded in a study of CD8+ T cells in alopecia areata (dated by TCRdb to between 2017 and 2018). Broadly, across the study: Treated patients were enrolled in an open-label pilot trial of oral tofacitinib, 5 to 10 mg twice daily, for moderate-to-severe alopecia areata. Patients stayed on tofacitinib for 6 to 18 months and then had 6 months of follow-up off drug so that delayed response and recurrence could be assessed. To study T cell clonal expansion in alopecia areata, the researchers applied high-throughput TCRbeta sequencing to both the C3H/HeJ mouse model and human patients. Human TCRbeta sequencing covered scalp tissue and sorted CD4+ and CD8+ peripheral blood T cells from patchy and totalis/universalis alopecia areata patients and healthy controls. Patients on tofacitinib were biopsied at baseline and after 4 and 24 weeks of treatment, and several of the patients also had a later scalp biopsy. Scalp clonality was compared across normal scalp (n=4), patchy alopecia areata scalp (n=8), and alopecia totalis/universalis scalp (n=8). RNA was extracted with the PAXgene miRNA kit for fixed scalp, the miRNeasy kit for PBMCs, and the RNeasy kit for mouse skin. Amplification of TCRbeta CDR3 regions was done by immunoSEQ multiplex PCR using 35 Vbeta forward primers and 13 Jbeta reverse primers.

What the research found in general, with its limitations: Scalp TCR repertoire analysis is complicated because resident alphabeta T cells in normal human skin are also sequenced, whereas mouse skin is dominated by gammadelta T cells. Shared TCR sequences between patients were less evident than in mice, which may be partly attributable to HLA diversity in the patient population. Compared with normal scalp, lesional scalp, particularly in alopecia totalis/universalis, had higher clonality and more expanded CD8+ clones, which suggests antigenic drive.

The sample's time point, from its label and the paper: baseline before oral tofacitinib. From alopecia areata patients, peripheral blood was collected along with lesional scalp punch biopsies. PBMCs were isolated by density centrifugation and stained for CD3, CD4 and CD8, and CD4+ and CD8+ T cells were sorted on a FACSAria. The method behind the library was the immunoSEQ multiplex PCR assay. For TCR sequencing, RNA was extracted from every sample and reverse transcribed into cDNA to serve as template. First-strand cDNA was synthesized using SuperScript III with a 2:1 mix of oligo-dT and random hexamers. A synthetic immune receptor repertoire was used to measure amplification bias, and any remaining bias was corrected computationally. The study's processing was this. Raw reads were preprocessed to remove errors, and CDR3 was defined by IMGT conventions from the conserved cysteine to phenylalanine. Clonality was computed by normalizing Shannon entropy by log2 of the number of productive unique TCRs and subtracting the result from 1. Scalp TCRbeta sequences were cross-referenced with sorted blood CD4 and CD8 repertoires so that the CD4 or CD8 identity of scalp clones could be inferred. Imported from immuneACCESS, the table was reduced by TCRdb to in-frame sequences with V and J called. These copies leave out some clones; in studies compared against another copy, an unresolved V gene accounts for under half, and the cause of the remainder is not known. That table furnishes V, J and clone size, whereas the DNA furnished D and trimming. This sample has hundreds of thousands of clones in its table, and approximately 61% of those were observed once. More than 0.4% of the sample lies in the top ten.

The CDR3 spans 18 residues, from the cysteine through the phenylalanine. The CDR3 DNA has 54 bases and is translated from base 1. CDR1 and CDR2 are drawn from the germline V gene (reference sequence): LNHNV, YYDKDF. Deletion took 1 base off V and 0 bases off J, with a span of 18 bases between the germline ends. Comments on this clone: It lacks a known antigen. One base away there is no much larger clone; base qualities are not given.

The sample in question was CD4+ T cells sorted from blood, obtained at week 0. The sequence links TRBV15 to TRBJ1-2; a confident D gene designation cannot be given. This clonotype originated in a human donor with alopecia areata. The CDR3 region: CATSRAGGSPQSNYGYTF. In nucleotide form, the sequence is TGTGCCACCAGCAGAGCAGGTGGCAGCCCTCAGTCTAACTATGGCTACACCTTC.